This passage covers 19 T cell receptor beta chains from one sample sequenced in a study of blood T cell repertoires in COVID-19. Libraries were prepared by immunoSEQ multiplex PCR; TCRdb keeps only in-frame clonotypes and omits some of them. The data contain 310,000 or so clones, around 86% of them singletons. Material: peripheral blood. Receptor source: a man in his 70s with acute or convalescent COVID-19.

Here the CDR3 reads CASSYSGRQEAFF. The DNA for the CDR3 is TGTGCCAGCAGTTACTCGGGGCGGCAGGAAGCTTTCTTT. The J gene is TRBJ1-1, the V gene TRBV6-5; D perhaps matches TRBD1 (5 bases). CDR1 and CDR2 from the germline V gene are MNHEY and SVGAGI. This CDR3 is 13 amino acids long. V dropped 0 bases and J dropped 8 bases, with 10 bases sitting between them.

The V and J genes are TRBV20-1 and TRBJ2-3, with D tentatively TRBD2 (5 bases). The germline gives CDR1 DFQATT, CDR2 SNEGSKA (reference sequence). Trimming left V 3 bases short and J 6 bases short, with 10 bases between. This CDR3 spans 12 amino acids. The CDR3 nucleotides read TGCAGTGCTAGTAAGCGGTCCGATACGCAGTATTTT. Residues: CSASKRSDTQYF.

The chain joins TRBV19 to TRBJ2-3, with 8 bases identical to TRBD2. Germline loops: CDR1 LNHDA, CDR2 SQIVND (reference sequence). This CDR3 comprises 15 residues. J was trimmed by 4 bases and V by 7 bases; bases with no gene match: 10. The DNA of the CDR3 is TGTGCCAGTACCCCCCGGGAGGGCCGGGCAGATACGCAGTATTTT. It specifies CASTPREGRADTQYF.

J is TRBJ2-5 and V is TRBV28; D is possibly TRBD1 (6 bases). The CDR3 spans 14 residues. V gave up 5 bases and J gave up 4 bases, with 14 bases separating them. CDR1 and CDR2 (germline): MDHEN, SYDVKM. CDR3 sequence reads: CASSATGWLETQYF. The CDR3 DNA follows: TGTGCCAGCAGTGCCACAGGGTGGTTAGAGACCCAGTACTTC.

The CDR3, as DNA: TGTGCCACCAGTGACCGGGGGACAGGGCTAAACTATGGCTACACCTTC. This gives the protein CATSDRGTGLNYGYTF. The chain has TRBV24-1 and TRBJ1-2; 9 bases agree with TRBD1. J was trimmed by 2 bases and V by 4 bases; bases with no gene match: 7. CDR1 is KGHDR, CDR2 SFDVKD, per germline. The CDR3 loop spans 16 amino acids.

The chain recombines TRBV4-2 with TRBJ1-1; TRBD1 is a possible D gene (5 bases). Germline V gives CDR1 LGHNA, CDR2 YNFKEQ. V dropped 4 bases and J dropped 5 bases, with 17 bases sitting between them. The CDR3 length is 15 residues. The CDR3 reads CASSRGVGGGTEAFF. CDR3 DNA: TGTGCCAGCAGCCGAGGCGTCGGGGGTGGTACTGAAGCTTTCTTT.

This chain uses TRBV7-2 with TRBJ1-2; D is undetermined. The germline V gene has CDR1 SGHTA and CDR2 FQGNSA. The CDR3 runs 14 residues. Trimming removed 5 bases at V and 8 bases at J, with 18 bases between. Here the CDR3 DNA reads TGTGCCAGCAGCGTAGGGTGGGGAGAACGAGGCTACACCTTC. Its translation is CASSVGWGERGYTF.

V usage is TRBV5-4 and J usage is TRBJ2-3, with D perhaps TRBD2 (7 bases). The CDR3 is 16 amino acids. CDR1 is SGHNT, CDR2 YYREEE, per germline (reference sequence). V lost 5 bases and J 2 bases, leaving 18 bases between the germline ends. DNA of the CDR3: TGTGCCAGCAGTTTCTGGAGGGGGGACTACACAGATACGCAGTATTTT. It yields the protein CASSFWRGDYTDTQYF. Based on the CDR3 plus reference TRBV5-4 and TRBJ2-3, the full variable domain is ETGVTQSPTHLIKTRGQQVTLRCSSQSGHNTVSWYQQALGQGPQFIFQYYREEENGRGNFPPRFSGLQFPNYSSELNVNALELDDSALYLCASSFWRGDYTDTQYFGPGTRLTVL.

This clone was recorded only once. The chain joins TRBV5-4 to TRBJ1-4, with 8 bases that match TRBD1. CDR1 is SGHNT, CDR2 YYREEE, per germline (reference sequence). V lost 2 bases to trimming and J lost 1 base; unmatched junction nucleotides: 1. The CDR3 has 15 residues. In DNA, the CDR3 is TGTGCCAGCAGCTTCACAGGGGGAACTAATGAAAAACTGTTTTTT. As protein: CASSFTGGTNEKLFF.

The genes are TRBV15 and TRBJ2-1; D is ambiguous. In germline, CDR1 is LNHNV, CDR2 YYDKDF (reference sequence). This CDR3 region has 11 residues. Trimming stripped 1 base from V and 9 bases from J, with 4 bases between. CDR3 residues: CATSRGVEQFF. CDR3 DNA sequence: TGTGCCACCAGCAGAGGCGTTGAGCAGTTCTTC.

This chain links TRBV18 with TRBJ2-2, with D maybe TRBD2 (6 bases). With 4 bases removed from V and 1 base from J, the gap between germline ends came to 13 bases. Germline V lookup: CDR1 KGHSH, CDR2 LQKENI. This CDR3 contains 16 residues. The CDR3: CASSLLAVMNTGELFF. CDR3 nucleotide sequence: TGTGCCAGCTCACTTTTAGCGGTTATGAACACCGGGGAGCTGTTTTTT.

The table lists this clone with a count of one. This chain uses TRBV6-5 with TRBJ2-7; perhaps TRBD1 as D (6 bases). Germline V gene lookup returns CDR1 MNHEY and CDR2 SVGAGI. CDR3 size: 13 residues. V gave up 5 bases and J gave up 3 bases, with 11 bases separating them. The CDR3 nucleotides read TGTGCCAGCAGTACCTACAGGGACTACGAGCAGTACTTC. Its translation is CASSTYRDYEQYF.

The chain is built from TRBV7-2 and TRBJ2-3; weak D call: TRBD2 (7 bases). The V and J ends lost 0 bases and 5 bases respectively, with 18 bases between them. In germline, CDR1 is SGHTA, CDR2 FQGNSA. The CDR3 has 17 residues. CDR3 amino acids: CASSLAKGGGHQDTQYF. CDR3 DNA sequence: TGTGCCAGCAGCTTAGCGAAGGGGGGGGGCCATCAAGATACGCAGTATTTT.

This clone came up a few times. The CDR3 DNA follows: TGTGCCACCAGTGGTTTAGCGGGAGTGTCCTACAATGAGCAGTTCTTC. Residues: CATSGLAGVSYNEQFF. The chain couples TRBV24-1 to TRBJ2-1; 9 nucleotides line up with TRBD2. V dropped 5 bases and J dropped 1; count of bases not matched to a gene: 5. Germline V gene sequence: CDR1 KGHDR, CDR2 SFDVKD. The CDR3 runs 16 residues.

This clone was observed a few times. The chain links TRBV5-1 to TRBJ1-1; no reliable D call. The germline V and J ends were trimmed by 0 bases and 2 bases, with 5 bases remaining between them. This CDR3 contains 13 residues. Germline loops: CDR1 SGHRS, CDR2 YFSETQ. The chain's CDR3 is CASSLAFNTEAFF. For the CDR3, the DNA is TGCGCCAGCAGCTTGGCCTTTAACACTGAAGCTTTCTTT.

The chain links TRBV6-2 or TRBV6-3 to TRBJ2-3; 9 bases fit TRBD2. Germline V gene sequence: CDR1 MNHEY, CDR2 SVGEGT. The ends lost 2 bases at V and 0 bases at J; junction bases unmatched: 9. This CDR3 region has 18 residues. For the CDR3, the DNA is TGTGCCAGCAGTTACCGTTGGACTAGCGTAGCTAGCACAGATACGCAGTATTTT. It translates to CASSYRWTSVASTDTQYF.

The V call is TRBV6-5, the J call TRBJ1-5, with D unclear. The CDR3 contains 14 residues. The germline CDR1 and CDR2 sequences are MNHEY and SVGAGI. V lost 6 bases and J 0 bases, leaving 9 bases between the germline ends. The CDR3 region has the DNA TGTGCCAGCAGACGCGCGGCTAGCAATCAGCCCCAGCATTTT. Its protein is CASRRAASNQPQHF.

This chain uses TRBV25-1 with TRBJ1-3; D might be TRBD1 (5 bases). CDR3 length: 16 residues. V was clipped by 6 bases and J by 3 bases, with 18 bases between them. Germline CDR1 and CDR2: MGHDK and SYGVNS. The CDR3: CASSPGAGASGNTIYF. For the CDR3, the DNA is TGTGCCAGCAGCCCTGGGGCAGGTGCCAGTGGAAACACCATATATTTT.

This chain links TRBV7-3 with TRBJ2-7; 11 bases fit TRBD2. Looked up from germline, CDR1 is SGHTA and CDR2 is FQGTGA. With 2 bases clipped from V and 3 bases from J, the junction kept 3 bases outside the gene matches. The CDR3 contains 15 residues. The CDR3: CASSLASGGNYEQYF. DNA for the CDR3: TGTGCCAGCAGCTTAGCTAGCGGGGGGAACTACGAGCAGTACTTC.